This T cell receptor (beta chain) was documented in a study of blood T cell repertoires in COVID-19. Some clones are missing from TCRdb's copy, which holds only in-frame ones; the method was immunoSEQ multiplex PCR. The profile shows more than 250,000 clones, 70% to 90% of them singletons. The germline V and J ends were trimmed by 3 bases and 4 bases, with 18 bases remaining between them. The CDR3 contains 16 residues. The germline gives CDR1 SGHNT, CDR2 YENEEA. The source of this sequence is a man younger than 35 with active or convalescent COVID-19. V and J are TRBV11-3 and TRBJ1-2; D is unclear. Sequenced: peripheral blood. The CDR3 reads CASSLAFSPQVYGYTF. CDR3 DNA sequence: TGTGCCAGCAGCTTGGCTTTCAGTCCCCAAGTCTATGGCTACACCTTC.